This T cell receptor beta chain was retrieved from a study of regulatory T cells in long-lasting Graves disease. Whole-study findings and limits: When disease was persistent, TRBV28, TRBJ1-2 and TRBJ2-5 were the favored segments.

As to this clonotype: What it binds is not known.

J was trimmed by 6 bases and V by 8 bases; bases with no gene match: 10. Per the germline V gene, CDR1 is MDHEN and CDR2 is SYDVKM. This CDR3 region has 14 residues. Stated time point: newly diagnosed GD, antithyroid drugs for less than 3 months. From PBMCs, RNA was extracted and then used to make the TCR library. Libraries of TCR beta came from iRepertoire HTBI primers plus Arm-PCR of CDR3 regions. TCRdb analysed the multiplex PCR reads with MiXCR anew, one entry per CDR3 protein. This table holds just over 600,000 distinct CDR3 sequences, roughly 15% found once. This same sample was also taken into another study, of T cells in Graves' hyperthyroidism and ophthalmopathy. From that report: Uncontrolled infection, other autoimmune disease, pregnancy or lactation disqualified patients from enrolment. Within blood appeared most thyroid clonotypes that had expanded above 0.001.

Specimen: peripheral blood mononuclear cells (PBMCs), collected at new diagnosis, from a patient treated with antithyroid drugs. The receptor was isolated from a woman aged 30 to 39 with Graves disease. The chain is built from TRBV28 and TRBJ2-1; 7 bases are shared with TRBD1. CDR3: CASDNDRVSNEQFF. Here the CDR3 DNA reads TGTGCCAGCGATAATGACAGGGTGAGCAATGAGCAGTTCTTC.